These 9 T cell receptor beta chains share one sample of origin, sequenced in a study of T cells in Graves' hyperthyroidism and ophthalmopathy. Using RNA transcripts as the source, TCR beta CDR3 regions were amplified. Researchers ran a first-round RT-PCR on the TCR CDR3 using the HTBI primer set. TCRdb fed the multiplex PCR reads into MiXCR, producing one record per CDR3 protein. The repertoire holds 350,000 to 450,000 distinct CDR3 sequences, with over 12% as singletons. Sequencing was done on a sample of blood. The receptors stem from a middle-aged man with Graves' ophthalmopathy.

This clonotype was observed many times. The chain combines TRBV7-8 with TRBJ2-1, with D possibly TRBD2 on 5 matching bases. The CDR3 runs 12 residues. V dropped 4 bases and J dropped 8 bases, with 9 bases sitting between them. CDR1 SGHVS and CDR2 FQNEAQ come from the germline V gene. CDR3 nucleotide sequence: TGTGCCAGCAGCTCAACTAGTCATGAGCAGTTCTTC. It specifies CASSSTSHEQFF. The whole variable domain, filled in from reference TRBV7-8 and TRBJ2-1, reads GAGVSQSPRYKVAKRGQDVALRCDPISGHVSLFWYQQALGQGPEFLTYFQNEAQLDKSGLPSDRFFAERPEGSVSTLKIQRTQQEDSAVYLCASSSTSHEQFFGPGTRLTVL.

This sequence joins TRBV19 and TRBJ1-1; 8 bases map to TRBD1. The J segment lost 2 bases and the V segment lost 9 bases, leaving 8 bases of the junction unmatched. CDR1 LNHDA and CDR2 SQIVND come from the germline V gene (reference sequence). The CDR3 is 14 amino acids. In DNA form, the CDR3 reads TGTGCCAGCCGATTCAGGGGGCTCAACACTGAAGCTTTCTTT. Residues: CASRFRGLNTEAFF.

This clonotype was observed many times. The chain links TRBV29-1 to TRBJ1-2; D perhaps matches TRBD1 (6 bases). V lost 2 bases to trimming and J lost 6 bases, with 19 bases between them. CDR1 SQVTM and CDR2 ANQGSEA come from the germline V gene. CDR3 length equals 15 residues. This CDR3 reads CSVERTLGGRDGYTF. For the CDR3, the DNA is TGCAGCGTTGAACGCACGCTGGGGGGCCGCGATGGCTACACCTTC.

This clonotype was detected once. The chain joins TRBV27 to TRBJ2-3; a weak D match, TRBD2 (5 bases). The CDR3 spans 17 residues. V gave up 5 bases and J gave up 1 base, with 19 bases separating them. CDR1 and CDR2 from the germline V gene are MNHEY and SMNVEV (reference sequence). CDR3 in DNA: TGTGCCAGCAGTGATTTCGACCCCACTAGGGGCACAGATACGCAGTATTTT. Its protein product is CASSDFDPTRGTDTQYF.

This clonotype was recorded a few times. The genes are TRBV27 and TRBJ2-6, with unresolved D. V dropped 4 bases and J dropped 0 bases, with 4 bases sitting between them. CDR1 MNHEY and CDR2 SMNVEV come from the germline V gene (reference sequence). This CDR3 has 14 amino acids. CDR3 protein: CASSSFSGANVLTF. The CDR3 region has the DNA TGTGCCAGCAGTTCATTCTCTGGGGCCAACGTCCTGACTTTC.

In this sample, this clonotype turned up many times. This chain uses TRBV12-3 or TRBV12-4 with TRBJ2-3; 7 bases line up with TRBD2. The CDR3 spans 14 residues. V was clipped by 8 bases and J by 3 bases; unmatched bases: 8. The CDR3 here is CASQSGKGTDTQYF. For the CDR3, the DNA is TGTGCCAGCCAGAGCGGGAAGGGTACAGATACGCAGTATTTT.

In DNA, the CDR3 is TGTGCCAGCAGCCCCTCGCCAGCGGGAGGGTTGTATGAGCAGTTCTTC. Protein product: CASSPSPAGGLYEQFF. V is TRBV7-6 and J is TRBJ2-1; 10 bases are a match to TRBD2. This CDR3 contains 16 residues. The J segment lost 8 bases and the V segment lost 5 bases, leaving 12 bases of the junction unmatched. Looked up from germline, CDR1 is SGHVS and CDR2 is FNYEAQ.

The chain carries TRBV6-2 or TRBV6-3 and TRBJ2-1, with a tentative D call TRBD1 (5 bases). The V and J ends lost 10 bases and 4 bases respectively, with 26 bases between them. CDR1 and CDR2 from the germline V gene are MNHEY and SVGEGT. The CDR3 extends over 17 amino acids. CDR3 sequence: CAIAQTSGIRAYNEQFF. The CDR3 DNA reads as TGTGCCATTGCCCAGACCTCAGGGATCCGAGCTTACAATGAGCAGTTCTTC.

This clonotype was recorded at least ten times. The chain has TRBV16 and TRBJ1-1; maybe TRBD1 (5 bases). Between the trimmed V and J ends, which lost 0 bases and 5 bases, there was a span of 13 bases. The CDR3 has 15 amino acids. Germline CDR1 is KGHSY and CDR2 is FQNENV. The CDR3 DNA reads as TGTGCCAGCAGCCAATCCCCCCGGGGGGGAACTGAAGCTTTCTTT. Translated: CASSQSPRGGTEAFF.